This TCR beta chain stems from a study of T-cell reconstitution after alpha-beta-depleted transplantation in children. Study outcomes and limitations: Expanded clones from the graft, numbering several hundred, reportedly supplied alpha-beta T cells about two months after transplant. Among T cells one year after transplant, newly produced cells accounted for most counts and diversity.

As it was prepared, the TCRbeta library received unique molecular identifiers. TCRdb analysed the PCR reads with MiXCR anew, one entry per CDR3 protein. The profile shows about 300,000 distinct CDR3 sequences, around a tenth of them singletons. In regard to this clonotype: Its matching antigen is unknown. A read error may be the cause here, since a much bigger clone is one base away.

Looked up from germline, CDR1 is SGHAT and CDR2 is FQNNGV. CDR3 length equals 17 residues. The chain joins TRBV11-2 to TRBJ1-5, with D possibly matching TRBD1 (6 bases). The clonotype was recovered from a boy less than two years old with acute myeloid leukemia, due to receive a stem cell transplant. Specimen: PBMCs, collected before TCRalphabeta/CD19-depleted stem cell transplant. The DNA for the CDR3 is TGTGCCAGCAGCCCGGGAGGGGGGCTCTGGGGCAATCAGCCCCGGCATTTT. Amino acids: CASSPGGGLWGNQPRHF.